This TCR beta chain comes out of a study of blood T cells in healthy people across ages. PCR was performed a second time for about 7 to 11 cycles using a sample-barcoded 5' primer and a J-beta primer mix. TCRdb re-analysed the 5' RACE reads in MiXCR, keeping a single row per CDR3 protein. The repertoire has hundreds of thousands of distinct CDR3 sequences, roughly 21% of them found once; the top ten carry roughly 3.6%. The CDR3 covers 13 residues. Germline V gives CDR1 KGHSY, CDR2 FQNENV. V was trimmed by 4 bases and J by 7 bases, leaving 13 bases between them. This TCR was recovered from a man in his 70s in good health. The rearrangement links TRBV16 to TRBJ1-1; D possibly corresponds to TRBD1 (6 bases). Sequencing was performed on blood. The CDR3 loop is CASSLGRQVEAFF. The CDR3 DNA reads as TGTGCCAGCAGCCTTGGGAGACAGGTTGAAGCTTTCTTT. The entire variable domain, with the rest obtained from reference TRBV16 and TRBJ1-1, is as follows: GEEVAQTPKHLVRGEGQKAKLYCAPIKGHSYVFWYQQVLKNEFKFLISFQNENVFDETGMPKERFSAKCLPNSPCSLEIQATKLEDSAVYFCASSLGRQVEAFFGQGTRLTVV.